This T cell receptor (gamma chain) was found in a study of Vδ1+ human thymocytes. Overall study results and limits: Thymic TRG and TRD repertoires appeared highly polyclonal, with Gaussian CDR3 length distributions.

Sequences come from RNA converted to cDNA by reverse transcription. The CDR3 regions were amplified by multiplex PCR from V-gene primers to a constant-region primer. TCRdb re-processed the multiplex PCR reads using CATT. The sample consists of roughly 30,000 gamma-chain clones, around 20% of them appearing once. A remark on this clone: Its target is not known.

The CDR3 is 15 residues long. Germline lookup yields CDR1 GITISATS and CDR2 ISYDGTV (reference sequence). The trim removed 1 base at V and 2 bases at J, leaving 4 bases unmatched. The source material was Vdelta1+ gamma-delta thymocytes from the thymus. Subset described: FACS-sorted CD3+ TCRalphabeta- TCRVdelta1+ TCRVdelta2- thymocytes. The chain uses TRGV9 and TRGJP2. The TCR originated in a boy younger than two who had congenital heart surgery. The CDR3 is CALWEVSSSDWIKTF. CDR3 in DNA: TGTGCCTTGTGGGAGGTATCCAGTAGTGATTGGATCAAGACGTTT.